This T cell receptor beta chain came from a study of blood T cells in healthy people across ages. Together with a sample-barcoded 5' primer, a J-beta primer mix was included in a second PCR lasting about 6 to 12 cycles. TCRdb re-called the 5' RACE reads with MiXCR, one entry per CDR3 protein. In the table there are about 1.1 million distinct CDR3 sequences, more than 30% of which are singletons. This clonotype came up a few times. V was pared by 3 bases and J by 8 bases, with 6 bases of the junction left unmatched. This CDR3 region has 13 residues. The sequence was collected from a man between 18 and 29 years old in good health. The specimen sequenced was blood. The chain is built from TRBV12-3 or TRBV12-4 and TRBJ1-2; 7 bases line up with TRBD1. CDR3 loop: CASSFGTARGYTF. In DNA form, the CDR3 reads TGTGCCAGCAGTTTTGGGACAGCCAGGGGCTACACCTTC.